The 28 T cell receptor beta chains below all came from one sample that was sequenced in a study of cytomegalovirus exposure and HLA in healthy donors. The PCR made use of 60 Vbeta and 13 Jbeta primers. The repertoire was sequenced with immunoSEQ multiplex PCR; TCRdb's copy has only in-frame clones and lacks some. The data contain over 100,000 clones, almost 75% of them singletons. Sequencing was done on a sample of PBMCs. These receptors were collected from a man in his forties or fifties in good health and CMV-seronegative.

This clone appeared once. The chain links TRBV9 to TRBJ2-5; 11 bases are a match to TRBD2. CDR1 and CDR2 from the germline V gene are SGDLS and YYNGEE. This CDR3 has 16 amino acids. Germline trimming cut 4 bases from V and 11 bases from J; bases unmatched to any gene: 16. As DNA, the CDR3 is TGTGCCAGCAGCCCCAGCCCCACTAGCGGGGGACGCATGCAGTACTTC. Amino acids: CASSPSPTSGGRMQYF.

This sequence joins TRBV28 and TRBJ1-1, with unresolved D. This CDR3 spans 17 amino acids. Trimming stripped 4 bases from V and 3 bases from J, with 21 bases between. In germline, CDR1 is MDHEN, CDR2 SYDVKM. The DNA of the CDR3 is TGTGCCAGCAGTTCTATAGGGTCCGCGCAGAGGGACACTGAAGCTTTCTTT. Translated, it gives CASSSIGSAQRDTEAFF.

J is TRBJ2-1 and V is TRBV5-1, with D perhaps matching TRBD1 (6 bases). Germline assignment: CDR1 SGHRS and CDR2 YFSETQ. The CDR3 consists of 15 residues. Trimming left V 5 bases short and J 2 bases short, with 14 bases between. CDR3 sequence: CASSYAGQPYNEQFF. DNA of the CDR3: TGCGCCAGCAGTTATGCCGGACAGCCCTACAATGAGCAGTTCTTC.

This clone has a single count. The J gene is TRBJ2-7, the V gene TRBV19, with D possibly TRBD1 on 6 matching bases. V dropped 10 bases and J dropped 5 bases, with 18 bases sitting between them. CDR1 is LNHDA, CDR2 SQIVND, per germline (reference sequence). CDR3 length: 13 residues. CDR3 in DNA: TGTGCCACTAAAGCTCAGGGGTCAGACGAGCAGTACTTC. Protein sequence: CATKAQGSDEQYF.

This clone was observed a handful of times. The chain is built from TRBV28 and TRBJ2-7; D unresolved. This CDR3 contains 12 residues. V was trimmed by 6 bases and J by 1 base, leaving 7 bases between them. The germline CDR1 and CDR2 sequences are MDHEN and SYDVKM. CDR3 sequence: CASSYSSYEQYF. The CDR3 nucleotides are TGTGCCAGCAGCTACTCGTCCTACGAGCAGTACTTC.

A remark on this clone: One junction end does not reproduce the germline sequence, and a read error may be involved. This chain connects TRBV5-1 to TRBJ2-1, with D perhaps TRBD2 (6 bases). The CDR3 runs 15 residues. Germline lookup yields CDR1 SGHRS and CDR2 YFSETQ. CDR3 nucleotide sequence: TGCGCCAGCAGCTCAGCGCGGACTATCTACAGTGAGCAGTTCTTC. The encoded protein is CASSSARTIYSEQFF.

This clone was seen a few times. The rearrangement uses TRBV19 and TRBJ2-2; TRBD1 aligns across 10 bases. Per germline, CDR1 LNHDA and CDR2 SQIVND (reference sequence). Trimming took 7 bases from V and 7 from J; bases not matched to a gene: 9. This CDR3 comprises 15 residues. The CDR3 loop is CASTLRQGAGGELFF. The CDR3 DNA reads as TGTGCCAGTACCCTAAGACAGGGGGCTGGCGGGGAGCTGTTTTTT.

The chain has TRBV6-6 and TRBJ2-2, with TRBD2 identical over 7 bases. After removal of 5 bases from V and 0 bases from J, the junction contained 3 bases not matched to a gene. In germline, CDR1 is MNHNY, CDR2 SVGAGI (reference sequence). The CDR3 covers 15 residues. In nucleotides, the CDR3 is TGTGCCAGCAGTGGCGGGGGACCGAACACCGGGGAGCTGTTTTTT. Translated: CASSGGGPNTGELFF.

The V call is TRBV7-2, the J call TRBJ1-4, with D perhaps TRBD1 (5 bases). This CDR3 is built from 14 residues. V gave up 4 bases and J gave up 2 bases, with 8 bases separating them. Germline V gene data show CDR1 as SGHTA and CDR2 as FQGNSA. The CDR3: CASSSGSTNEKLFF. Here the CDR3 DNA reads TGTGCCAGCAGCTCAGGGTCGACTAATGAAAAACTGTTTTTT.

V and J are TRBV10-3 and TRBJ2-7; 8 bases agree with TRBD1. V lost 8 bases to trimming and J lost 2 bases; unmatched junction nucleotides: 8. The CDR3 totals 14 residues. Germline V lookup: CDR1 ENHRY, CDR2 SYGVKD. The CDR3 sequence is CAIGGTGHPYEQYF. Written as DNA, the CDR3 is TGTGCCATCGGGGGGACAGGCCATCCCTACGAGCAGTACTTC.

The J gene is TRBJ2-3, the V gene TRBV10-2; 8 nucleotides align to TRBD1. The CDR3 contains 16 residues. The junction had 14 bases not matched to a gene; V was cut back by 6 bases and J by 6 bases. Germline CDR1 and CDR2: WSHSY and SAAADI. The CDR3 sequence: CASRSQGASGADTQYF. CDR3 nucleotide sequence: TGCGCCAGCAGATCCCAGGGGGCGTCCGGCGCCGATACGCAGTATTTT.

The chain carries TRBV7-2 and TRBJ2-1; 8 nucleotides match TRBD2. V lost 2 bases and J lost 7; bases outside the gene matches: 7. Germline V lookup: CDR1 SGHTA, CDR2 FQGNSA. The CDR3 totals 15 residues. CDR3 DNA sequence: TGTGCCAGCAGCTTATTGGGACTAGTGATGAATGAGCAGTTCTTC. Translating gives CASSLLGLVMNEQFF.

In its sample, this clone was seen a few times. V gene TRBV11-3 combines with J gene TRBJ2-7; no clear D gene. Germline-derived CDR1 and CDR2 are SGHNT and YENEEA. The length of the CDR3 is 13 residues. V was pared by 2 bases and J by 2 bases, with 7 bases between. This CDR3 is CASSLHYTYEQYF. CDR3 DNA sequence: TGTGCCAGCAGCTTACACTATACCTACGAGCAGTACTTC. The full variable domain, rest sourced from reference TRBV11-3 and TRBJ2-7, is EAGVVQSPRYKIIEKKQPVAFWCNPISGHNTLYWYLQNLGQGPELLIRYENEEAVDDSQLPKDRFSAERLKGVDSTLKIQPAELGDSAVYLCASSLHYTYEQYFGPGTRLTVT.

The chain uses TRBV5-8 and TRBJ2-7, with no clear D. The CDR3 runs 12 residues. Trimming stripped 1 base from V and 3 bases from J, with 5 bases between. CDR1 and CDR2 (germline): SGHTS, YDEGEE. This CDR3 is CASSLSLYEQYF. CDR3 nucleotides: TGTGCCAGCAGCTTGTCTCTCTACGAGCAGTACTTC. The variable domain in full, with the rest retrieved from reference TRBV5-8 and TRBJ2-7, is EAGVTQSPTHLIKTRGQQATLRCSPISGHTSVYWYQQALGLGLQFLLWYDEGEERNRGNFPPRFSGRQFPNYSSELNVNALELEDSALYLCASSLSLYEQYFGPGTRLTVT.

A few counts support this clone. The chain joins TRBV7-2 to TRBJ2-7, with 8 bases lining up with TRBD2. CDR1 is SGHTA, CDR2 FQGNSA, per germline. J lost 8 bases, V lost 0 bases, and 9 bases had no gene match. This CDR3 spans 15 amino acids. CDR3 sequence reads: CASSLAPTGGSKQYF. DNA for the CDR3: TGTGCCAGCAGCTTAGCCCCCACGGGGGGGAGCAAGCAGTACTTC.

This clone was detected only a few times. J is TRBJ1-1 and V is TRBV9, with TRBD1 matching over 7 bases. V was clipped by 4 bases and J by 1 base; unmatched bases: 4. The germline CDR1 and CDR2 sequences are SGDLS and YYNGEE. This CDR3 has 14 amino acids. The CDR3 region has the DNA TGTGCCAGCAGCCCCCGACAGGGGAACACTGAAGCTTTCTTT. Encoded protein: CASSPRQGNTEAFF.

The chain's CDR3 is CASSYSPTGVYGYTF. CDR3 nucleotide sequence: TGTGCCAGCAGTTACTCACCGACAGGGGTCTATGGCTACACCTTC. The chain employs TRBV6-5 and TRBJ1-2; 8 nucleotides align to TRBD1. The V segment lost 0 bases and the J segment 4 bases; nucleotides outside the gene matches: 4. The CDR3 is 15 amino acids. Germline V gene data show CDR1 as MNHEY and CDR2 as SVGAGI.

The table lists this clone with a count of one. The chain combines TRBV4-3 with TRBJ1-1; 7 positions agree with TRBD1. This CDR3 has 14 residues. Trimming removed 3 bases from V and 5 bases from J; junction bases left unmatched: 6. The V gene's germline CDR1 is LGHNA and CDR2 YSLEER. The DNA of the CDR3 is TGCGCCAGCAGCCAGAGACAGGGAGGTACTGAAGCTTTCTTT. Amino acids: CASSQRQGGTEAFF.

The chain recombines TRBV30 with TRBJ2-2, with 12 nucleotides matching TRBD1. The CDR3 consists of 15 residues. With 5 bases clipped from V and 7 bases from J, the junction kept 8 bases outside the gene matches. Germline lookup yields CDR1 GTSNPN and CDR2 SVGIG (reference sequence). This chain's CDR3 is CAWARDRGRIGELFF. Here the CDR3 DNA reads TGTGCCTGGGCCCGGGACAGGGGGCGCATCGGGGAGCTGTTTTTT. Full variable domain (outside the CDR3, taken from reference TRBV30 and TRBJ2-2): SQTIHQWPATLVQPVGSPLSLECTVEGTSNPNLYWYRQAAGRGLQLLFYSVGIGQISSEVPQNLSASRPQDRQFILSSKKLLLSDSGFYLCAWARDRGRIGELFFGEGSRLTVL.

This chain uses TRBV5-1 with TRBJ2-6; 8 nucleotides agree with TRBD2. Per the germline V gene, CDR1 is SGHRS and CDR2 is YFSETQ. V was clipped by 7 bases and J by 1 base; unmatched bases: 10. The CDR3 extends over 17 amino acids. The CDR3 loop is CASGPLADYSGANVLTF. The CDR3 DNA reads TGCGCCAGCGGTCCACTAGCGGATTATTCTGGGGCCAACGTCCTGACTTTC. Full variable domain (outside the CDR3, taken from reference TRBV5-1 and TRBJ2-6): KAGVTQTPRYLIKTRGQQVTLSCSPISGHRSVSWYQQTPGQGLQFLFEYFSETQRNKGNFPGRFSGRQFSNSRSEMNVSTLELGDSALYLCASGPLADYSGANVLTFGAGSRLTVL.

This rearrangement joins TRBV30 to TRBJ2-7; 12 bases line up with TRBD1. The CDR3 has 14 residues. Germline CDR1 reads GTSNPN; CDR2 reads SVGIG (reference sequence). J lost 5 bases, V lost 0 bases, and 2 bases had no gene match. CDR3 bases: TGTGCCTGGAGTGTGGGACAGGGGGCCCACGAGCAGTACTTC. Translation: CAWSVGQGAHEQYF.

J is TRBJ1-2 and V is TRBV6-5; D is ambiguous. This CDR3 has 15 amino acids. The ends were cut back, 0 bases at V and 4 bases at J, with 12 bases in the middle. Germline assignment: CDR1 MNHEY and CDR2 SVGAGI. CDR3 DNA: TGTGCCAGCAGTTACTCGGCAGGTGCACCCTATGGCTACACCTTC. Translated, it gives CASSYSAGAPYGYTF.

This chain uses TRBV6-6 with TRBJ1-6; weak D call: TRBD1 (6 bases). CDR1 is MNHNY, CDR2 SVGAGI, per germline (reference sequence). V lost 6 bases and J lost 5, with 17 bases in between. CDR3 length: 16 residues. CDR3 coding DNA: TGTGCCAGCAGATTAACCGACAGGCCCGATAATTCACCCCTCCACTTT. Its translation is CASRLTDRPDNSPLHF.

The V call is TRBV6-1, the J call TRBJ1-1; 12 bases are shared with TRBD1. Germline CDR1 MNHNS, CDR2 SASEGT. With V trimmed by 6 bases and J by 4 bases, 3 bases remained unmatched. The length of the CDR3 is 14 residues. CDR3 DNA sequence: TGTGCCAGCAGCGGGACAGGGGGCACCACTGAAGCTTTCTTT. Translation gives CASSGTGGTTEAFF.

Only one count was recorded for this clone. This CDR3 reads CASSPAQGLSNEQYF. The CDR3 nucleotides read TGTGCCAGCAGCCCGGCACAGGGTCTATCGAACGAGCAGTACTTC. The chain employs TRBV7-9 and TRBJ2-7; weak D call: TRBD1 (6 bases). The CDR3 totals 15 residues. Germline V gene lookup returns CDR1 SEHNR and CDR2 FQNEAQ (reference sequence). V lost 5 bases, J lost 5 bases, and 19 bases lay in between.

In DNA form, the CDR3 reads TGCGCCAGCAGTGTCTCTCGAGTTGTGGAAGAGACCCAGTACTTC. As protein: CASSVSRVVEETQYF. The chain employs TRBV10-1 and TRBJ2-5; no firm D call. The ends were cut back, 4 bases at V and 3 bases at J, with 15 bases in the middle. The germline V gene encodes CDR1 WNHNN and CDR2 SYGVQD (reference sequence). CDR3 size: 15 residues.

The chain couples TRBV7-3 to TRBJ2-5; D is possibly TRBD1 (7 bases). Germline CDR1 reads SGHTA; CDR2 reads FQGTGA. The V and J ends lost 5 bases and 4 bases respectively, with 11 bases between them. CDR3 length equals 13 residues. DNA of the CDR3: TGTGCCAGCAGCCCCCAGGGGGGAGAGACCCAGTACTTC. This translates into CASSPQGGETQYF.

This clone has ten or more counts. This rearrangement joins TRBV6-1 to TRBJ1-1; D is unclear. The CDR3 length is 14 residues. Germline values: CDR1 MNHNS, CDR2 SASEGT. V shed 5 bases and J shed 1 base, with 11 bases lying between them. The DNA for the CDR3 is TGTGCCAGCAGTTATACCGGGGAGAACACTGAAGCTTTCTTT. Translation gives CASSYTGENTEAFF.